These 32 T cell receptor beta chains were sequenced from one sample in a study of naive and memory T cell subsets. The beta constant-region primer was an equimolar mix of two oligonucleotides covering TRBC1 and TRBC2. Ligated cDNA was amplified by four rounds of PCR with nested alpha and beta constant-region primers and SP2. MiXCR, applied by TCRdb to the UMI-ligation and nested PCR reads, yields one record per CDR3 protein. The top ten hold around three fifths of the sample, which has 6,000 to 8,000 distinct CDR3 sequences, 28% seen once. Sequencing was performed on CD8+ TEMRA cells from blood. Subset defined: effector memory re-expressing CD45RA, CD45RA+ CD27-. Receptor source: a human donor in good health.

The rearrangement links TRBV29-1 to TRBJ2-3, with TRBD1 matching over 11 bases. The CDR3 extends over 18 amino acids. The V segment lost 3 bases and the J segment 1 base; nucleotides outside the gene matches: 12. The germline V gene has CDR1 SQVTM and CDR2 ANQGSEA. CDR3 in amino acids: CSVDLDLGDRGCTDTQYF. CDR3 coding DNA: TGCAGCGTTGATCTAGATTTGGGGGACAGGGGGTGCACAGATACGCAGTATTTT.

This chain links TRBV28 with TRBJ2-3; TRBD2 aligns across 7 bases. CDR1 and CDR2 (germline): MDHEN, SYDVKM. After removal of 2 bases from V and 0 bases from J, the junction contained 2 bases not matched to a gene. This CDR3 spans 15 amino acids. This CDR3 is CASSLGRESTDTQYF. The DNA for the CDR3 is TGTGCCAGCAGTTTAGGGCGGGAGAGCACAGATACGCAGTATTTT.

The CDR3 here is CASGPGGSSEQFF. The CDR3 coding sequence is TGTGCCAGCGGTCCGGGCGGGAGCAGTGAGCAGTTCTTC. The chain carries TRBV7-9 and TRBJ2-1; 7 positions match TRBD2. This CDR3 spans 13 amino acids. J gave up 9 bases and V 8 bases, and 10 bases lay outside the gene matches. The germline V gene has CDR1 SEHNR and CDR2 FQNEAQ (reference sequence).

The rearrangement uses TRBV24-1 and TRBJ2-7; D gene unclear. V shed 4 bases and J shed 0 bases, with 6 bases lying between them. Per the germline V gene, CDR1 is KGHDR and CDR2 is SFDVKD. This CDR3 is 13 amino acids long. CDR3 loop: CATSERSSYEQYF. The CDR3 nucleotides are TGTGCCACCAGTGAACGGAGCTCCTACGAGCAGTACTTC.

This clonotype was detected only a few times. The CDR3 here is CSVARSGANVLTF. In DNA, the CDR3 is TGCAGCGTCGCCCGCTCTGGGGCCAACGTCCTGACTTTC. The J gene is TRBJ2-6, the V gene TRBV29-1, with no clear D. The V gene's germline CDR1 is SQVTM and CDR2 ANQGSEA. The CDR3 is 13 amino acids. V was shortened by 6 bases and J by 0 bases, with 6 bases between the two germline ends.

There are a few counts of this clonotype. This chain links TRBV12-3 or TRBV12-4 with TRBJ2-3; D not certain. The germline V and J ends were trimmed by 7 bases and 0 bases, with 23 bases remaining between them. The CDR3 has 18 residues. DNA of the CDR3: TGTGCCAGCACCTCTGAAATTGTAAATGACCCTAGCACAGATACGCAGTATTTT. It yields the protein CASTSEIVNDPSTDTQYF.

This chain links TRBV3-1 with TRBJ2-2; D call uncertain. The germline V and J ends were trimmed by 1 base and 2 bases, with 11 bases remaining between them. Germline values: CDR1 LGHDT, CDR2 YNNKEL (reference sequence). The CDR3 is made up of 16 amino acids. The CDR3: CASSQVRPVNTGELFF. The DNA for the CDR3 is TGTGCCAGCAGCCAAGTTAGGCCAGTTAACACCGGGGAGCTGTTTTTT.

This sequence joins TRBV12-3 or TRBV12-4 and TRBJ2-7; a weak D match, TRBD1 (6 bases). The CDR3 totals 12 residues. Trimming stripped 6 bases from V and 6 bases from J, with 12 bases between. The CDR3 nucleotides read TGTGCCAGCAGGGACAGCGGAGCCGAGCAGTACTTC. Residues: CASRDSGAEQYF.

This clonotype was found many times. V gene TRBV7-6 combines with J gene TRBJ2-5; D gene uncertain. The V gene's germline CDR1 is SGHVS and CDR2 FNYEAQ. The V end lost 5 bases, the J end lost 3 bases, and 10 bases lay between the germline ends. The CDR3 consists of 13 residues. The DNA of the CDR3 is TGTGCCAGCAGCCTCGCCCCAGAAGAGACCCAGTACTTC. It encodes CASSLAPEETQYF.

This clonotype was detected a few times. This rearrangement joins TRBV5-6 to TRBJ1-5; D is uncertain. The CDR3 covers 15 residues. The germline V gene encodes CDR1 SGHDT and CDR2 YYEEEE. With 0 bases removed from V and 4 bases from J, the gap between germline ends came to 11 bases. CDR3 DNA: TGTGCCAGCAGCTTGGGCCAGAATTGGAATCAGCCCCAGCATTTT. It specifies CASSLGQNWNQPQHF.

The genes are TRBV5-1 and TRBJ2-1, with D perhaps given as TRBD1 or TRBD2 (5 bases each). V was clipped by 4 bases and J by 4 bases, with 15 bases between them. The germline V gene has CDR1 SGHRS and CDR2 YFSETQ. This CDR3 is built from 15 residues. Written as DNA, the CDR3 is TGCGCCAGCAGCGAGGGGTCAGCGAAATACAATGAGCAGTTCTTC. Amino acid sequence: CASSEGSAKYNEQFF. The variable domain in full, with the rest retrieved from reference TRBV5-1 and TRBJ2-1, is KAGVTQTPRYLIKTRGQQVTLSCSPISGHRSVSWYQQTPGQGLQFLFEYFSETQRNKGNFPGRFSGRQFSNSRSEMNVSTLELGDSALYLCASSEGSAKYNEQFFGPGTRLTVL.

This chain connects TRBV12-3 or TRBV12-4 to TRBJ2-2; D gene unclear. Trimming took 7 bases from V and 6 from J, leaving 6 bases between them. The CDR3 length is 11 residues. The CDR3 bases are TGTGCCAGCACCAATCCCGGGGAGCTGTTTTTT. Its protein product is CASTNPGELFF.

This chain links TRBV12-3 or TRBV12-4 with TRBJ1-2; a possible D gene is TRBD1 (6 bases). This CDR3 spans 21 amino acids. The ends were cut back, 3 bases at V and 2 bases at J, with 31 bases in the middle. The DNA of the CDR3 is TGTGCCAGCAGTTTTATTCTTCGGCCCAGGGGCCCTCCGACAGGCAACTATGGCTACACCTTC. It specifies CASSFILRPRGPPTGNYGYTF.

This clonotype has only a few counts. The chain has TRBV27 and TRBJ1-3; TRBD1 is a possible D gene (6 bases). Germline V CDR1 and CDR2: MNHEY, SMNVEV (reference sequence). The length of the CDR3 is 17 residues. Between the trimmed V and J ends, which lost 7 bases and 0 bases, there was a span of 19 bases. The CDR3 DNA sequence: TGTGCCAGCATGGCTTTGCGACAGGCCAGCTCTGGAAACACCATATATTTT. It yields the protein CASMALRQASSGNTIYF.

The chain combines TRBV24-1 with TRBJ2-2; D tentatively reads TRBD1 or TRBD2 (5 bases each). This CDR3 has 17 amino acids. Trimming took off 5 bases at V and 6 bases at J, with 21 bases between the two ends. Germline V lookup: CDR1 KGHDR, CDR2 SFDVKD. The chain's CDR3 is CATSVSDTSGPAGELFF. For the CDR3, the DNA is TGTGCCACCAGTGTCTCCGACACCTCGGGACCCGCCGGGGAGCTGTTTTTT.

The chain uses TRBV5-1 and TRBJ2-7, with TRBD1 as a possible D gene (5 bases). The CDR3 length is 13 residues. The V gene's germline CDR1 is SGHRS and CDR2 YFSETQ. V shed 0 bases and J shed 4 bases, with 8 bases lying between them. CDR3 residues: CASSLGTGYEQYF. The CDR3 bases are TGCGCCAGCAGCTTGGGAACAGGTTACGAGCAGTACTTC.

This clonotype was recorded a few times. The CDR3 protein is CASSPGGLAEEKSYNEQFF. The CDR3 DNA is TGCGCCAGCAGCCCAGGGGGTCTAGCGGAAGAAAAATCCTACAATGAGCAGTTCTTC. The rearrangement links TRBV4-3 to TRBJ2-1; either TRBD1 or TRBD2 may fit D (7 bases each). This CDR3 is 19 amino acids long. Germline loops: CDR1 LGHNA, CDR2 YSLEER. The ends were cut back, 4 bases at V and 1 base at J, with 23 bases in the middle.

This clonotype was counted between two and nine times. The chain carries TRBV6-2 or TRBV6-3 and TRBJ2-7, with D unclear. Germline CDR1 reads MNHEY; CDR2 reads SVGEGT. CDR3 length: 15 amino acids. V shed 2 bases and J shed 3 bases, with 14 bases lying between them. In nucleotides, the CDR3 is TGTGCCAGCAGTTACGCGGCAGCAATTCTCTACGAGCAGTACTTC. Protein: CASSYAAAILYEQYF.

This clonotype was detected many times. This rearrangement joins TRBV2 to TRBJ2-5, with 15 bases aligning to TRBD2. The CDR3 totals 16 residues. The trim removed 6 bases at V and 5 bases at J, leaving 7 bases unmatched. Germline CDR1 and CDR2: SNHLY and FYNNEI. Here the CDR3 DNA reads TGTGCCAGCAGGGCCGGGACTAGCGGGAGGAGGGAGACCCAGTACTTC. Translated, it gives CASRAGTSGRRETQYF.

This clonotype occurred a few times. The V and J genes are TRBV20-1 and TRBJ2-1; 8 nucleotides match TRBD1. V lost 6 bases and J lost 5; bases outside the gene matches: 6. Germline loops: CDR1 DFQATT, CDR2 SNEGSKA (reference sequence). The CDR3 is 13 residues long. CDR3 nucleotide sequence: TGCAGTGCGCGGACAGGGCCGAACAATGAGCAGTTCTTC. Its protein is CSARTGPNNEQFF.

The table lists this clonotype with a few counts. The chain recombines TRBV13 with TRBJ2-3, with TRBD2 matching over 10 bases. The CDR3 has 15 residues. J gave up 3 bases and V 5 bases, and 5 bases lay outside the gene matches. Germline V gives CDR1 PRHDT, CDR2 FYEKMQ (reference sequence). The CDR3 is CASSRAGGRTDTQYF. CDR3 DNA: TGTGCCAGCAGCCGAGCGGGGGGGCGGACAGATACGCAGTATTTT.

This rearrangement joins TRBV4-3 to TRBJ2-1, with a tentative D call TRBD2 (5 bases). The germline V and J ends were trimmed by 2 bases and 9 bases, with 23 bases remaining between them. Germline CDR1 is LGHNA and CDR2 is YSLEER. The CDR3 runs to 17 residues. CDR3 sequence: CASSQRESAGRVGEQFF. CDR3 coding DNA: TGCGCCAGCAGCCAAAGGGAGTCGGCAGGCAGAGTCGGTGAGCAGTTCTTC.

The J gene is TRBJ1-5, the V gene TRBV15, with D tentatively TRBD1 (5 bases). The CDR3 covers 14 residues. Germline lookup yields CDR1 LNHNV and CDR2 YYDKDF (reference sequence). V shed 5 bases and J shed 6 bases, with 14 bases lying between them. The chain's CDR3 is CATSRAPGSQPQHF. The CDR3 DNA sequence: TGTGCCACCAGCCGCGCCCCAGGGAGTCAGCCCCAGCATTTT.

The rearrangement joins TRBV18 to TRBJ2-7; 14 bases align to TRBD2. The CDR3 runs to 16 residues. Germline trimming cut 6 bases from V and 0 bases from J; bases unmatched to any gene: 4. Germline V gives CDR1 KGHSH, CDR2 LQKENI. The DNA of the CDR3 is TGTGCCAGCTCCCCCGGGACTAGCGGGGGCTCCTACGAGCAGTACTTC. This gives the protein CASSPGTSGGSYEQYF.

This clonotype was seen only a few times. The chain carries TRBV30 and TRBJ2-1; D is unresolved. CDR1 is GTSNPN, CDR2 SVGIG, per germline (reference sequence). Between the trimmed V and J ends, which lost 3 bases and 0 bases, there was a span of 15 bases. CDR3 length: 16 residues. CDR3 amino acids: CAWRQVAWISYNEQFF. DNA for the CDR3: TGTGCCTGGAGGCAAGTAGCTTGGATCTCCTACAATGAGCAGTTCTTC. Complete variable domain (other parts from reference TRBV30 and TRBJ2-1): SQTIHQWPATLVQPVGSPLSLECTVEGTSNPNLYWYRQAAGRGLQLLFYSVGIGQISSEVPQNLSASRPQDRQFILSSKKLLLSDSGFYLCAWRQVAWISYNEQFFGPGTRLTVL.

The chain recombines TRBV7-9 with TRBJ1-4; unclear D gene. There are 17 residues in the CDR3. Germline V lookup: CDR1 SEHNR, CDR2 FQNEAQ (reference sequence). V dropped 1 base and J dropped 0 bases, with 12 bases sitting between them. CDR3 loop: CASSLVVATATNEKLFF. DNA for the CDR3: TGTGCCAGCAGCTTAGTCGTTGCGACCGCAACTAATGAAAAACTGTTTTTT.

This chain connects TRBV7-9 to TRBJ2-3; 7 positions agree with TRBD1. Per the germline V gene, CDR1 is SEHNR and CDR2 is FQNEAQ (reference sequence). This CDR3 spans 15 amino acids. V was pared by 4 bases and J by 2 bases, with 6 bases of the junction left unmatched. The DNA for the CDR3 is TGTGCCAGCAGCTCCGGGACAGTCCACACAGATACGCAGTATTTT. It yields the protein CASSSGTVHTDTQYF.

In this sample, this clonotype turned up a few times. CDR3: CASEGQPQHF. CDR3 nucleotide sequence: TGTGCCAGTGAGGGTCAGCCCCAGCATTTT. The V call is TRBV5-8, the J call TRBJ1-5; D gene ambiguous. The CDR3 runs to 10 residues. Trimming cost V 8 bases and J 6 bases, with 6 bases left between them. Looked up from germline, CDR1 is SGHTS and CDR2 is YDEGEE.

This clonotype occurred many times. The chain carries TRBV24-1 and TRBJ2-1, with 12 positions matching TRBD1. The CDR3 totals 15 residues. The V and J ends lost 10 bases and 10 bases, in that order; junction bases with no gene match: 13. Germline V gene sequence: CDR1 KGHDR, CDR2 SFDVKD. The chain's CDR3 is CATRPGTGGGDEQFF. The CDR3 DNA is TGTGCCACTAGACCCGGGACAGGGGGCGGCGACGAGCAGTTCTTC.

This clonotype came up many times. The chain uses TRBV9 and TRBJ2-4; D uncertain. V lost 0 bases and J 1 base, leaving 11 bases between the germline ends. The germline V gene encodes CDR1 SGDLS and CDR2 YYNGEE. The CDR3 totals 16 residues. CDR3 DNA sequence: TGTGCCAGCAGCGTAGGAGGTGATCACGCCAAAAACATTCAGTACTTC. Translating it yields CASSVGGDHAKNIQYF.

The V and J genes are TRBV29-1 and TRBJ2-1; 11 nucleotides line up with TRBD2. Trimming took 5 bases from V and 6 from J; bases not matched to a gene: 27. CDR3 length: 21 residues. Germline assignment: CDR1 SQVTM and CDR2 ANQGSEA. The DNA for the CDR3 is TGCAGCGTTACCGAACCTGTAGCGGGAGGGCCAGGGGGATGGTCGGTCAATGAGCAGTTCTTC. This encodes CSVTEPVAGGPGGWSVNEQFF.

This clonotype was counted at least ten times. A much larger clone sits a single nucleotide away, making a read error possible. The V gene is TRBV29-1, the J gene TRBJ1-1; 7 positions match TRBD1. CDR1 is SQVTM, CDR2 ANQGSEA, per germline. This CDR3 region has 15 residues. J gave up 1 base and V 4 bases, and 9 bases lay outside the gene matches. CDR3 in amino acids: CSVAGQATWNTEAFF. The CDR3 nucleotides are TGCAGCGTTGCCGGACAGGCGACCTGGAACACTGAAGCTTTCTTT.